This TCR beta chain was observed in a study of cytomegalovirus exposure and HLA in healthy donors. About the research overall: Of a few hundred genotyped donors, roughly 80% clustered with self-reported Caucasian donors.

The CDR3 covers 15 residues. The germline V gene encodes CDR1 MNHNS and CDR2 SASEGT. V gave up 8 bases and J gave up 1 base, with 15 bases separating them. Study conclusions and caveats: Donors belonging to an Asian-associated ancestry cluster reportedly showed fewer N-insertions in productive TCRs than the 666-donor mean, according to what a later analysis found. Cytomegalovirus-associated status was assigned to some 160 TCR beta chains. In vitro confirmation showed a few CMV-associated chains to be CMV antigen specific.

In this sample, this clone turned up once. The antigen is unknown. Amplification used 60 Vbeta primers and 13 Jbeta primers. The repertoire was sequenced with immunoSEQ multiplex PCR; TCRdb's copy has only in-frame clones and lacks some. The repertoire has about 200,000 clones, approximately 85% of them found once; the top ten carry less than 3.5%. This sequence joins TRBV6-1 and TRBJ2-4, with a weak D call TRBD2 (5 bases). The material sequenced was PBMCs. This TCR derives from a middle-aged woman in good health and CMV-seronegative. CDR3 nucleotides: TGTGCCAGCTGGGCAAGGGAGAGGGCCAAAAACATTCAGTACTTC. Translated, it gives CASWARERAKNIQYF.